This T cell receptor (beta chain) is from a study of early T cells in non-severe SARS-CoV-2 infection. Across the whole study: Whole-blood bulk RNA, unsorted, was sequenced, and chains were unpaired.

Unique molecular identifier tags were affixed to discrete cDNA molecules. TCRdb ran MiXCR on the 5' RACE reads and lists one entry per CDR3 protein. Of roughly 100,000 distinct CDR3 sequences in the sample, about 14% were seen once. Study conclusions and caveats: Private and CD4 specificities were missed by VDJdb matching, which favored anti-spike CD8 responses.

Points on this clonotype: Its antigen is still unknown.

V lost 8 bases and J lost 4, with 16 bases in between. Germline lookup yields CDR1 ENHRY and CDR2 SYGVKD. The CDR3 covers 14 residues. The chain couples TRBV10-3 to TRBJ2-3; a possible D gene is TRBD1 (7 bases). This sequence was found in an adult who was a healthcare worker with PCR-confirmed SARS-CoV-2 infection or an uninfected control (not recorded which). The sequenced sample consisted of whole blood. Written as DNA, the CDR3 is TGTGCCATCGGGGGGACAGCAGGGGCAGATACGCAGTATTTT. Translation: CAIGGTAGADTQYF.